This T cell receptor beta chain was recovered during a study of breast tumors, draining lymph nodes, adjacent tissues. MiXCR was run by TCRdb on the multiplex PCR reads, yielding one entry per CDR3 protein. The sample holds thousands of distinct CDR3 sequences; approximately 41% are singletons and the top ten take 35% to 45%. The study, taken as a whole, reports: Luminal-like breast cancer showed significantly higher tumor–nontumor repertoire similarity than basal-like. That most tumor T cells come from lymph nodes remained unproven. The data were judged consistent with most tumor T cells coming from lymph node and expanding in tumor. Compared with lymph nodes, tumors were less diverse; compared with nontumor tissue, more.

The sample holds a few counts of this clonotype. The target antigen is unknown. The source material was tumor-adjacent breast tissue. The receptor was derived from a female donor with breast cancer. Some clones in this sample may be carry-over from other donors' samples.

The DNA of the CDR3 is TGTGCCAGCAGTCTAACAGATACGCAGTATTTT. It specifies CASSLTDTQYF. The rearrangement joins TRBV2 to TRBJ2-3, with D unclear. Germline assignment: CDR1 SNHLY and CDR2 FYNNEI. The CDR3 runs to 11 residues. V was cut by 5 bases and J by 3 bases, with 3 bases left in between.